One TCR beta chain is described in this entry. The antigen remains undetermined. Data came from immunoSEQ multiplex PCR; TCRdb stores just in-frame clones and leaves some out. This table has fewer than 30,000 clones, approximately 90% appearing once. The sample comes from a study of T cells in localized non-small cell lung cancer. Germline values: CDR1 SGHTA, CDR2 FQGNSA. The CDR3 spans 11 residues. Trimming pared 1 base from V and 12 bases from J, leaving 7 bases between. General observations from the study: Clonality peaked in uninvolved adjacent lung rather than tumor. The study sequenced only one region of the tumor. As a result, intratumor heterogeneity could not be excluded and remains possible. Patients showing higher blood T cell density tended to see longer overall survival.

The chain combines TRBV7-2 with TRBJ2-4; no clear D gene. Sample: PBMCs, taken before any cancer treatment. This TCR derives from a man between 35 and 75 years old with stage II lung adenocarcinoma. CDR3 nucleotides: TGTGCCAGCAGCTTAGGGGTAGCTCAGTACTTC. This gives the protein CASSLGVAQYF.